The rows below give T cell receptor beta chains drawn from one sample of a study of radiotherapy plus CTLA-4 blockade in lung cancer. Repertoires were generated with immunoSEQ multiplex PCR, while TCRdb's copy carries only in-frame clones and drops some. The sample carries tens of thousands of clones, about three quarters recorded once. Sample: peripheral blood, taken from a patient treated with radiotherapy plus ipilimumab. The receptors shown here come from a human donor with non-small cell lung cancer who had stable disease on radiotherapy plus ipilimumab. Each CDR3 is given with its conserved first and last residue. A D gene is named only where the DNA matches it firmly. Size is omitted from some rows. Given values are once, few, many or a class for expanded clones.

CDR3 DNA,CDR3 protein,J gene,clone size,V gene,CDR3 length,D gene
TGTGCCAGCAGCCAAGATCTGAACGGCGGGAGGTTCCCCCAAACCTACGAGCAGTACTTC,CASSQDLNGGRFPQTYEQYF,TRBJ2-7,NA,TRBV4-2,20,TRBD2
TGTGCCAGCAGCTCGGGACTAGCGGGAGGCGGGGGGGAGACCCAGTACTTC,CASSSGLAGGGGETQYF,TRBJ2-5,NA,TRBV7-2,17,TRBD2
TGTGCCAGCAGCCGGGAGCTCTACAATGAGCAGTTCTTC,CASSRELYNEQFF,TRBJ2-1,NA,TRBV11-2,13,NA
TGTGCCAGCAGTGTTTCCACATTCGGGCAGTACTTC,CASSVSTFGQYF,TRBJ2-7,NA,TRBV2,12,NA
TGTGCCAGCAGCCCCCCTTTCCGGGACCGGGAAAAACTGTTTTTT,CASSPPFRDREKLFF,TRBJ1-4,NA,TRBV14,15,NA
TGTGCCAGCAAGTCGACTCAGACCTACGAGCAGTACTTC,CASKSTQTYEQYF,TRBJ2-7,NA,TRBV6-1,13,NA
TGTGCCAGCAGTCTGGGGCCTAGCTCCTACGAGCAGTACTTC,CASSLGPSSYEQYF,TRBJ2-7,NA,TRBV6-6,14,NA
TGTGCCATCATGCAGGACTCCCCGGGGGTCGATGAGCAGTTCTTC,CAIMQDSPGVDEQFF,TRBJ2-1,few,TRBV10-3,15,NA
TGTGCCAGCTCACCAGGGGTCAATCAGCCCCAGCATTTT,CASSPGVNQPQHF,TRBJ1-5,NA,TRBV18,13,NA
TGTGCCAGCAGCATAAGCCCACAGGGGTACACCGGGGAGCTGTTTTTT,CASSISPQGYTGELFF,TRBJ2-2,few,TRBV9,16,TRBD1
TGTGCCAGTTGTGCCCGGAATTCTCAGCCCCAGCATTTT,CASCARNSQPQHF,TRBJ1-5,medium-sized,TRBV19,13,NA
TGTGCCAGCAGCCGGACGACTAGCGGCTCCTACGAGCAGTACTTC,CASSRTTSGSYEQYF,TRBJ2-7,NA,TRBV7-2,15,TRBD2
TGTGCCAGCAGCCCACGGGACGGGAGCTCCTACAATGAGCAGTTCTTC,CASSPRDGSSYNEQFF,TRBJ2-1,NA,TRBV21-1,16,NA
TGTGCCAGCAGCTTAGGGGGAAACAAAAACATTCAGTACTTC,CASSLGGNKNIQYF,TRBJ2-4,NA,TRBV7-8,14,NA
TGTGCCAGCAGCCAAGCCCGGGACAGGGGCGAGACCCAGTACTTC,CASSQARDRGETQYF,TRBJ2-5,once,TRBV4-2,15,TRBD1
TGTGCCAGCAGCCCGGCGGGAGGAGTTAGCTCCTACGAGCAGTACTTC,CASSPAGGVSSYEQYF,TRBJ2-7,few,TRBV7-3,16,TRBD2
TGTGCCAGCAGCTTAGAGGCTTCGGGGTGGGACGAGCAGTACTTC,CASSLEASGWDEQYF,TRBJ2-7,NA,TRBV11-2,15,NA
TGCGCCAGCAGCCAAGGTTTCGGAGATACAGATACGCAGTATTTT,CASSQGFGDTDTQYF,TRBJ2-3,few,TRBV4-1,15,NA
TGTGCCAGCAGCTTATCGGCACAGGGTAACTACGAGCAGTACTTC,CASSLSAQGNYEQYF,TRBJ2-7,NA,TRBV7-6,15,NA
TGTGCCAGCACCGAAACGGGGGAGACCGGGGAGCTGTTTTTT,CASTETGETGELFF,TRBJ2-2,NA,TRBV6-5,14,NA
TGTGCCAGCAGTGAAGGGATCAAGACTCCAGATACGCAGTATTTT,CASSEGIKTPDTQYF,TRBJ2-3,NA,TRBV2,15,NA
TGTGCCAGTAGTCCGAACAGGGTTGGAACCGGGGAGCTGTTTTTT,CASSPNRVGTGELFF,TRBJ2-2,NA,TRBV19,15,NA
TGTGCCAGCAGCCCAATTGACAGACTAGGTGCCTACGAGCAGTACTTC,CASSPIDRLGAYEQYF,TRBJ2-7,NA,TRBV11-2,16,NA
TGTGCCAGCAGTGAACTCAGGGCCCGGGCTTTCTTT,CASSELRARAFF,TRBJ1-1,NA,TRBV2,12,NA
TGTGCCAGCACCCTTAGCGGATTAGGAGGGCGCGAGCAGTTCTTC,CASTLSGLGGREQFF,TRBJ2-1,NA,TRBV11-2,15,NA
TGCGCCAGCAGCCAAGATTCCGTAATGGGGCGTCTTGGGGACAATGAGCAGTTCTTC,CASSQDSVMGRLGDNEQFF,TRBJ2-1,NA,TRBV4-1,19,NA
TGCGCCAGCAGCCTGACAGGGATGGAAAGGCAGTACTTC,CASSLTGMERQYF,TRBJ2-7,few,TRBV4-1,13,TRBD1
TGCGCCAGCAGTCAATCGGATCCGGACAGGGGCCAGGGCGGGGAGCTGTTTTTT,CASSQSDPDRGQGGELFF,TRBJ2-2,NA,TRBV23-1,18,TRBD1
TGTGCCACCAGCAGAGATTGGGAGGGCTCCTACAATGAGCAGTTCTTC,CATSRDWEGSYNEQFF,TRBJ2-1,NA,TRBV15,16,TRBD2
TGTGCCAGCAGCTTGGTGGGACAGGAGAGCACTGAAGCTTTCTTT,CASSLVGQESTEAFF,TRBJ1-1,NA,TRBV5-6,15,TRBD1
TGTGCCAGCAGCCTCGACCCAAACACTGAAGCTTTCTTT,CASSLDPNTEAFF,TRBJ1-1,NA,TRBV7-9,13,NA
TGTGCCAGCAGTGGGGCCGGCCTAGCGGACTACGAGCAGTACTTC,CASSGAGLADYEQYF,TRBJ2-7,NA,TRBV28,15,TRBD2
TGTGCCAGCAGCGGTTCGGGGGCTCAAGCCAATGAGCAGTTCTTC,CASSGSGAQANEQFF,TRBJ2-1,few,TRBV5-4,15,NA
TGTGCCAGCAGCCCGGCCTGGGGGGAGACCCAGTACTTC,CASSPAWGETQYF,TRBJ2-5,NA,TRBV7-9,13,NA
TGTGCCAGCAGTGTCAGGGGAAGTGGGGCCAACGTCCTGACTTTC,CASSVRGSGANVLTF,TRBJ2-6,NA,TRBV6-1,15,NA
TGCGCCAGCAGCCAACCCCACAGGGGTGTCTACGAGCAGTACTTC,CASSQPHRGVYEQYF,TRBJ2-7,NA,TRBV4-1,15,TRBD1
TGTGCCAGCAGCTTATACATCTGGGACAATGAGCAGTTCTTC,CASSLYIWDNEQFF,TRBJ2-1,once,TRBV11-2,14,NA
TGCGCCAGCAGTGAGGGGGCGACCCAGTACTTC,CASSEGATQYF,TRBJ2-5,few,TRBV10-2,11,NA
TGTGCCAGCACCCTAGTCAGACTAGCCAACTACAATGAGCAGTTCTTC,CASTLVRLANYNEQFF,TRBJ2-1,NA,TRBV7-2,16,TRBD2
TGTGCCAGCAGTTTATGGGCTCCGGGGGCCACCGGGGAGCTGTTTTTT,CASSLWAPGATGELFF,TRBJ2-2,NA,TRBV28,16,NA
TGTGCCAGCATCAGTAACACTGAAGCTTTCTTT,CASISNTEAFF,TRBJ1-1,NA,TRBV6-1,11,NA
TGTGCCAGCAGCCCAGTACAGGGATTTAATGAAAAACTGTTTTTT,CASSPVQGFNEKLFF,TRBJ1-4,NA,TRBV7-2,15,NA
TGCGCCAGCAGCTGGGGGACAGGGCGGGGTGAAAAACTGTTTTTT,CASSWGTGRGEKLFF,TRBJ1-4,medium-sized,TRBV5-1,15,TRBD1
TGTGCCAGCAGCTTTGGGGCGGGGAGTAGCACAGATACGCAGTATTTT,CASSFGAGSSTDTQYF,TRBJ2-3,NA,TRBV5-5,16,NA